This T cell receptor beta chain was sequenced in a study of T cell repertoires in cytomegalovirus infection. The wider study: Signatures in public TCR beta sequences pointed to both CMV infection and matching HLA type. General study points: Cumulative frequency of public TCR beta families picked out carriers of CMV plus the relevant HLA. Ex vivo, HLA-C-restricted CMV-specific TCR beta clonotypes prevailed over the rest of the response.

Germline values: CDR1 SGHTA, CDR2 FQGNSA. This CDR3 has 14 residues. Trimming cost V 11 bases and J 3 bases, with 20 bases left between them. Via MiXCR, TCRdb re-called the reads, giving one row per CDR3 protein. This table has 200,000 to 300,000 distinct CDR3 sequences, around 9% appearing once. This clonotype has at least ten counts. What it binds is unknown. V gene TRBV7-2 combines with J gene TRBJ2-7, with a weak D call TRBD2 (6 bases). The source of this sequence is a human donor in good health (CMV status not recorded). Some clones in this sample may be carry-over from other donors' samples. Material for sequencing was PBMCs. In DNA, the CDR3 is TGTGCCTCAAAGCCCCCGGGGGTGGGCTACGAGCAGTACTTC. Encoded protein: CASKPPGVGYEQYF.